Presented here are 23 T cell receptor beta chains from one specimen sequenced in a study of sequential checkpoint blockade in melanoma. Assay used: immunoSEQ multiplex PCR; TCRdb lists only in-frame clones, some missing. The sample shows 13,000 or so clones, 82% of them seen only once. Regarding treatment: randomized to nivolumab then ipilimumab (arm A) or the reverse (arm B). The sample was CD8+ T cells sorted from blood (inferred from file names), taken from a patient given nivolumab and ipilimumab in sequence. The receptors were sampled from a human donor with melanoma.

The chain joins TRBV9 to TRBJ2-1, with D possibly TRBD2 on 5 matching bases. The CDR3 contains 17 residues. V gave up 0 bases and J gave up 4 bases, with 17 bases separating them. Germline-derived CDR1 and CDR2 are SGDLS and YYNGEE. DNA of the CDR3: TGTGCCAGCAGCGTAGCCCCCGCGAAGCGGATGTACAATGAGCAGTTCTTC. Protein: CASSVAPAKRMYNEQFF.

The rearrangement links TRBV7-9 to TRBJ2-7; possibly TRBD1 for D (6 bases). The ends were cut back, 2 bases at V and 0 bases at J, with 11 bases in the middle. Germline lookup yields CDR1 SEHNR and CDR2 FQNEAQ (reference sequence). The CDR3 runs to 15 residues. CDR3 residues: CASSLKQGSSYEQYF. The CDR3 DNA sequence: TGTGCCAGCAGCTTAAAACAGGGCAGCTCCTACGAGCAGTACTTC.

The gene calls are TRBV7-6 and TRBJ2-1; possible D gene TRBD2, 8 bases. This CDR3 is built from 16 residues. Germline values: CDR1 SGHVS, CDR2 FNYEAQ. The V and J ends lost 5 bases and 2 bases respectively, with 16 bases between them. DNA for the CDR3: TGTGCCAGCAGCCATCCAGGGGGACTAGCCTACAATGAGCAGTTCTTC. Translating it yields CASSHPGGLAYNEQFF. Drawing the rest from reference TRBV7-6 and TRBJ2-1, the complete variable domain is GAGVSQSPRYKVTKRGQDVALRCDPISGHVSLYWYRQALGQGPEFLTYFNYEAQQDKSGLPNDRFSAERPEGSISTLTIQRTEQRDSAMYRCASSHPGGLAYNEQFFGPGTRLTVL.

CDR3 residues: CASTWGGNEQFF. CDR3 nucleotide sequence: TGTGCCAGCACCTGGGGGGGAAATGAGCAGTTCTTC. The chain carries TRBV6-6 and TRBJ2-1; 7 bases agree with TRBD2. V trimming: 7 bases; J trimming: 7 bases; junction bases outside the gene matches: 4. Germline assignment: CDR1 MNHNY and CDR2 SVGAGI (reference sequence). This CDR3 comprises 12 residues.

This clone showed up just a few times. The rearrangement joins TRBV9 to TRBJ1-2, with 11 bases identical to TRBD1. V shed 0 bases, J shed 4 bases, and the junction held 5 bases outside the gene matches. The germline CDR1 and CDR2 sequences are SGDLS and YYNGEE. CDR3 size: 16 residues. CDR3 DNA sequence: TGTGCCAGCAGCGTAGTCTTGGACAGGGGGCCCTATGGCTACACCTTC. Protein sequence: CASSVVLDRGPYGYTF.

This clone was seen a handful of times. The chain couples TRBV7-6 to TRBJ2-1, with D tentatively TRBD1 (5 bases). Germline CDR1 reads SGHVS; CDR2 reads FNYEAQ. V lost 1 base and J 3 bases, leaving 13 bases between the germline ends. This CDR3 region has 16 residues. The CDR3 loop is CASSLGGAGNYNEQFF. The DNA for the CDR3 is TGTGCCAGCAGCTTAGGTGGGGCAGGCAACTACAATGAGCAGTTCTTC. The full variable domain, with the rest looked up from reference TRBV7-6 and TRBJ2-1, is GAGVSQSPRYKVTKRGQDVALRCDPISGHVSLYWYRQALGQGPEFLTYFNYEAQQDKSGLPNDRFSAERPEGSISTLTIQRTEQRDSAMYRCASSLGGAGNYNEQFFGPGTRLTVL.

This chain links TRBV9 with TRBJ2-7; 9 nucleotides line up with TRBD1. This CDR3 is built from 15 residues. The V and J ends lost 0 bases and 4 bases, in that order; junction bases with no gene match: 5. Germline lookup yields CDR1 SGDLS and CDR2 YYNGEE. The CDR3 is CASSVGTGERYEQYF. DNA of the CDR3: TGTGCCAGCAGCGTAGGGACAGGGGAGCGATACGAGCAGTACTTC.

The chain uses TRBV2 and TRBJ2-5; 14 bases match TRBD2. The DNA end is more similar to TRBJ2-7, so the J call may be wrong. The CDR3 contains 19 residues. CDR1 is SNHLY, CDR2 FYNNEI, per germline. Written as DNA, the CDR3 is TGTGCCAGCAGCCCCGGGGGGGGGACTAGCGGGAGTAGGACCTACGAGCAGTACTTC. Translating gives CASSPGGGTSGSRTYEQYF.

The chain joins TRBV9 to TRBJ2-7; D not resolved. The V end lost 0 bases, the J end lost 7 bases, and 11 bases lay between the germline ends. The CDR3 runs 13 residues. Germline V CDR1 and CDR2: SGDLS, YYNGEE. The CDR3 DNA is TGTGCCAGCAGCGTAGCTACGGGTGGTGAGCAGTACTTC. Residues: CASSVATGGEQYF.

The chain recombines TRBV6-1 with TRBJ2-4; 7 nucleotides line up with TRBD1. Germline CDR1 MNHNS, CDR2 SASEGT. The CDR3 extends over 16 amino acids. V lost 3 bases to trimming and J lost 0 bases; unmatched junction nucleotides: 5. This chain's CDR3 is CASSEVQGVAKNIQYF. CDR3 sequence (DNA): TGTGCCAGCAGTGAGGTGCAGGGGGTAGCCAAAAACATTCAGTACTTC.

V and J are TRBV5-6 and TRBJ2-7; D gene uncertain. This CDR3 spans 11 amino acids. Germline V gene data show CDR1 as SGHDT and CDR2 as YYEEEE. The V and J ends lost 4 bases and 3 bases respectively, with 5 bases between them. DNA of the CDR3: TGTGCCAGCAGCCCATTCTACGAGCAGTACTTC. It translates to CASSPFYEQYF.

V is TRBV5-1 and J is TRBJ1-1; the D gene is possibly TRBD1 (5 bases). CDR3 size: 14 residues. Germline V CDR1 and CDR2: SGHRS, YFSETQ. V shed 4 bases and J shed 7 bases, with 17 bases lying between them. In DNA, the CDR3 is TGCGCCAGCAGCCATACCCCGGACAAGGGTGAAGCTTTCTTT. It codes for CASSHTPDKGEAFF.

The chain has TRBV19 and TRBJ2-7; TRBD2 matches 9 bases. Germline CDR1 LNHDA, CDR2 SQIVND (reference sequence). The V gene end was trimmed by 5 bases and the J gene end by 2 bases; junction bases not matched to a gene: 4. This CDR3 has 14 residues. The CDR3 DNA reads TGTGCCAGTAGTTCCCTAGCGGGGACCTACGAGCAGTACTTC. It encodes CASSSLAGTYEQYF.

V is TRBV5-5 and J is TRBJ2-1, with 11 bases that match TRBD2. This CDR3 is built from 17 residues. CDR1 is SGHKS, CDR2 YYEKEE, per germline (reference sequence). Losses at the gene ends were 1 base for V and 3 bases for J; bases not matched to a gene: 6. CDR3 nucleotides: TGTGCCAGCAGCTTGCCTTCTAGCGGGGGGTTCTACAATGAGCAGTTCTTC. Its protein product is CASSLPSSGGFYNEQFF.

The V call is TRBV6-5, the J call TRBJ1-5; 7 bases line up with TRBD1. Germline V gene sequence: CDR1 MNHEY, CDR2 SVGAGI. This CDR3 has 15 residues. J lost 4 bases, V lost 4 bases, and 7 bases had no gene match. DNA for the CDR3: TGTGCCAGCAGTTCCCGGACAGGAGCTAATCAGCCCCAGCATTTT. Encoded protein: CASSSRTGANQPQHF.

This clone appeared once. The chain links TRBV25-1 to TRBJ2-1, with a tentative D call TRBD2 (6 bases). The CDR3 extends over 12 amino acids. Looked up from germline, CDR1 is MGHDK and CDR2 is SYGVNS. V lost 2 bases, J lost 8 bases, and 7 bases lay in between. In DNA form, the CDR3 reads TGTGCCAGCAGTGAAGGAGGGGATGAGCAGTTCTTC. Translation: CASSEGGDEQFF. The full variable domain, with the rest looked up from reference TRBV25-1 and TRBJ2-1, is EADIYQTPRYLVIGTGKKITLECSQTMGHDKMYWYQQDPGMELHLIHYSYGVNSTEKGDLSSESTVSRIRTEHFPLTLESARPSHTSQYLCASSEGGDEQFFGPGTRLTVL.

The V and J genes are TRBV18 and TRBJ1-2; TRBD1 matches 8 bases. This CDR3 comprises 14 residues. After removal of 3 bases from V and 5 bases from J, the junction contained 5 bases not matched to a gene. Germline V gene data show CDR1 as KGHSH and CDR2 as LQKENI. CDR3 sequence: CASSPGTGEYGYTF. CDR3 DNA: TGTGCCAGCTCACCCGGGACAGGAGAATATGGCTACACCTTC.

The chain has TRBV6-1 and TRBJ2-7, with 7 bases aligning to TRBD1. This CDR3 region has 15 residues. Germline CDR1 reads MNHNS; CDR2 reads SASEGT. With V trimmed by 0 bases and J by 9 bases, 11 bases remained unmatched. The CDR3 DNA reads as TGTGCCAGCAGTGAAGCGACGGACAGGCCGTTGGGGCAGTACTTC. Translating it yields CASSEATDRPLGQYF.

The chain links TRBV27 to TRBJ2-7, with 8 positions matching TRBD1. This CDR3 has 15 residues. With 1 base clipped from V and 3 bases from J, the junction kept 5 bases outside the gene matches. In germline, CDR1 is MNHEY, CDR2 SMNVEV (reference sequence). The CDR3 here is CASSLWAGGYYEQYF. CDR3 DNA: TGTGCCAGCAGTTTATGGGCAGGGGGCTACTACGAGCAGTACTTC.

The chain combines TRBV6-5 with TRBJ2-5; tentative D call: TRBD1 (5 bases). This CDR3 spans 14 amino acids. The ends were cut back, 6 bases at V and 2 bases at J, with 13 bases in the middle. Germline lookup yields CDR1 MNHEY and CDR2 SVGAGI. The CDR3 loop reads CASSLQDTQETQYF. The CDR3 DNA sequence: TGTGCCAGCAGCCTACAGGATACTCAAGAGACCCAGTACTTC.

The rearrangement uses TRBV10-2 and TRBJ2-7; D is ambiguous. Trimming stripped 1 base from V and 3 bases from J, with 13 bases between. Germline V gene data show CDR1 as WSHSY and CDR2 as SAAADI. The CDR3 spans 15 residues. The CDR3 reads CASSEWFDGDYEQYF. The CDR3 coding sequence is TGCGCCAGCAGTGAGTGGTTTGACGGAGACTACGAGCAGTACTTC.

The chain joins TRBV9 to TRBJ2-7; perhaps TRBD2 as D (6 bases). The CDR3 has 14 residues. Looked up from germline, CDR1 is SGDLS and CDR2 is YYNGEE. The V gene lost 4 bases and the J gene lost 2 bases, with 13 bases spanning the gap. CDR3 in amino acids: CASSPEGQPYEQYF. CDR3 sequence (DNA): TGTGCCAGCAGCCCGGAGGGGCAACCCTACGAGCAGTACTTC.

The chain links TRBV27 to TRBJ2-1; D is possibly TRBD2 (6 bases). Trimming removed 4 bases at V and 1 base at J, with 14 bases between. The CDR3 has 16 residues. Germline V CDR1 and CDR2: MNHEY, SMNVEV (reference sequence). CDR3 amino acids: CASSSWGEPSYNEQFF. The CDR3 region has the DNA TGTGCCAGCAGTTCATGGGGGGAGCCTTCCTACAATGAGCAGTTCTTC.